These 27 T cell receptor beta chains share one sample of origin, sequenced in a study of vaccination effects on CD4 cells after COVID-19. Clones were read by immunoSEQ multiplex PCR, and TCRdb kept only the in-frame ones, dropping some. The top ten clones hold 1.5% to 1.9% of a sample with fewer than 80,000 clones, 70% to 85% of them seen once. After expansion with viral peptide pools in the ViraFEST assay, antigen-specific CD4+ T cells were sequenced. Following a roughly ten-day culture, CD4+ T cells were purified. Vaccine administered to participants consisted of two doses of either BNT162b2 or mRNA-1273. No antigens are known for them. Material: CD4+ T cells from PBMCs cultured with HCoV-229E spike peptides, obtained after COVID-19 vaccination. The source is a human donor who received a COVID-19 vaccine.

V usage is TRBV5-6 and J usage is TRBJ2-3, with D maybe TRBD1 (6 bases). Looked up from germline, CDR1 is SGHDT and CDR2 is YYEEEE. The CDR3 extends over 15 amino acids. Between the trimmed V and J ends, which lost 2 bases and 3 bases, there was a span of 13 bases. CDR3 amino acids: CASSFPPGVTDTQYF. The CDR3 DNA reads as TGTGCCAGCAGCTTTCCTCCAGGGGTGACAGATACGCAGTATTTT.

The chain uses TRBV5-1 and TRBJ1-6, with a possible D match to TRBD1 (5 bases). Trimming shortened V by 4 bases and J by 14 bases, and 16 bases separated the two germline ends. The CDR3 loop spans 13 amino acids. The germline gives CDR1 SGHRS, CDR2 YFSETQ. The CDR3 here is CASSIDRGSALHF. The CDR3 DNA is TGCGCCAGCAGCATCGACCGGGGGTCTGCCCTCCACTTT. The whole variable domain, filled in from reference TRBV5-1 and TRBJ1-6, reads KAGVTQTPRYLIKTRGQQVTLSCSPISGHRSVSWYQQTPGQGLQFLFEYFSETQRNKGNFPGRFSGRQFSNSRSEMNVSTLELGDSALYLCASSIDRGSALHFGNGTRLTVT.

The J gene is TRBJ1-2, the V gene TRBV6-5; D possibly corresponds to TRBD1 (6 bases). The CDR3 sequence is 13 residues long. Deletions cut 6 bases from V and 4 bases from J, with 12 bases between. Per the germline V gene, CDR1 is MNHEY and CDR2 is SVGAGI. The CDR3 protein is CASREGGPYGYTF. The CDR3 nucleotides read TGTGCCAGCAGAGAGGGGGGACCCTATGGCTACACCTTC.

V and J are TRBV28 and TRBJ1-3; 8 bases align to TRBD1. From germline, CDR1 is MDHEN and CDR2 SYDVKM. After removal of 4 bases from V and 3 bases from J, the junction contained 8 bases not matched to a gene. CDR3 size: 16 residues. CDR3 sequence: CASSSSGQGSGNTIYF. CDR3 bases: TGTGCCAGCAGTTCCTCCGGACAGGGCAGTGGAAACACCATATATTTT.

The chain joins TRBV4-1 to TRBJ2-2; TRBD1 matches at 8 bases. Germline V gene data show CDR1 as MGHRA and CDR2 as YSYEKL. The CDR3 consists of 16 residues. V lost 1 base and J lost 3; bases outside the gene matches: 4. The CDR3 sequence is CASSQAPTGDTGELFF. DNA of the CDR3: TGCGCCAGCAGCCAAGCCCCGACAGGGGACACCGGGGAGCTGTTTTTT.

This chain links TRBV24-1 with TRBJ1-5; D is uncertain. This CDR3 is built from 14 residues. Looked up from germline, CDR1 is KGHDR and CDR2 is SFDVKD. The V gene lost 6 bases and the J gene lost 7 bases, with 15 bases spanning the gap. The CDR3 loop reads CATSSGLLTQPQHF. The CDR3 DNA reads TGTGCCACCAGTAGCGGGCTTCTGACGCAGCCCCAGCATTTT.

This clone was picked up a small number of times. V usage is TRBV18 and J usage is TRBJ1-6, with D possibly TRBD1 on 6 matching bases. The CDR3 runs to 13 residues. Germline V gene data show CDR1 as KGHSH and CDR2 as LQKENI. Trimming removed 9 bases from V and 7 bases from J, with 13 bases in between. DNA for the CDR3: TGTGCCAGTTCCCCCGGACAGAATTCACCCCTCCACTTT. This translates into CASSPGQNSPLHF.

Only a few counts were recorded for this clone. Compared with germline, one end of the junction differs, possibly owing to a read error. The chain joins TRBV20-1 to TRBJ1-2, with D perhaps matching TRBD1 (6 bases). Germline assignment: CDR1 DFQATT and CDR2 SNEGSKA (reference sequence). This CDR3 is 9 amino acids long. For the CDR3, the DNA is TGCAGTGCTAGAGGGACAGCAGATTTC. Protein product: CSARGTADF.

Only one count was recorded for this clone. The rearrangement joins TRBV18 to TRBJ2-7; the D gene is possibly TRBD2 (5 bases). The V gene lost 2 bases and the J gene lost 5 bases, with 7 bases spanning the gap. Per the germline V gene, CDR1 is KGHSH and CDR2 is LQKENI. The CDR3 is 12 residues long. The CDR3, as DNA: TGTGCCAGCTCACCAACGGGGAACGAGCAGTACGTC. It yields the protein CASSPTGNEQYV.

The chain has TRBV10-3 and TRBJ2-4, with D possibly being TRBD2 (7 bases). Per the germline V gene, CDR1 is ENHRY and CDR2 is SYGVKD. Trimming left V 4 bases short and J 1 base short, with 11 bases between. This CDR3 has 15 amino acids. CDR3 residues: CAISVGGEAKNIQYF. The CDR3 region has the DNA TGTGCCATCAGTGTAGGGGGGGAGGCCAAAAACATTCAGTACTTC.

This rearrangement joins TRBV13 to TRBJ1-2; D unclear. V was pared by 5 bases and J by 2 bases, with 12 bases between. Germline values: CDR1 PRHDT, CDR2 FYEKMQ (reference sequence). The CDR3 has 14 amino acids. The chain's CDR3 is CASSRGRENYGYTF. The CDR3 nucleotides read TGTGCCAGCAGCCGAGGACGGGAGAACTATGGCTACACCTTC.

The chain joins TRBV21-1 to TRBJ1-5; TRBD1 is the table's D call, not checked against the DNA. TRBV21-1 is designated a pseudogene. There are 15 residues in the CDR3. In DNA form, the CDR3 reads TGTGCCAGCAGCAAAGGGGGGCACTCCGGTCAGCCCCAGCATTTT. As protein: CASSKGGHSGQPQHF.

V usage is TRBV5-4 and J usage is TRBJ2-5; D is uncertain. Germline CDR1 reads SGHNT; CDR2 reads YYREEE (reference sequence). CDR3 size: 14 residues. Trimming took 0 bases from V and 6 from J, leaving 12 bases between them. The DNA of the CDR3 is TGTGCCAGCAGCTTGGAGGTAGCCGGTAAGACCCAGTACTTC. Translation: CASSLEVAGKTQYF.

The V and J genes are TRBV5-4 and TRBJ2-7; D possibly matches TRBD1 or TRBD2 (6 bases each). The CDR3 totals 14 residues. Germline V CDR1 and CDR2: SGHNT, YYREEE (reference sequence). The V and J ends lost 4 bases and 6 bases respectively, with 17 bases between them. The chain's CDR3 is CASSRGLEGFEQYV. Here the CDR3 DNA reads TGTGCCAGCAGCCGGGGGCTAGAGGGATTCGAGCAGTACGTC.

Comments on this clone: The junction departs from germline at one end; a sequencing error may be responsible. The V call is TRBV10-2, the J call TRBJ2-5; 14 nucleotides match TRBD2. The V gene's germline CDR1 is WSHSY and CDR2 SAAADI. The CDR3 extends over 17 amino acids. CDR3 in DNA: TGCGCCAGCCGTGAGACTAGCGGGGGGGGCCTCATCCAGACCCAGTACTTC. This translates into CASRETSGGGLIQTQYF.

This chain connects TRBV12-3 or TRBV12-4 to TRBJ1-2; D might be TRBD1 (6 bases). This CDR3 spans 13 amino acids. Trimming took 4 bases from V and 8 from J, leaving 14 bases between them. CDR3 sequence reads: CASSWGRGEGYTF. The CDR3 coding sequence is TGTGCCAGCAGTTGGGGGAGGGGGGAGGGCTACACCTTC.

The CDR3, as DNA: TGTGCCAGTAGGCTACTCGACAGGGGCGGTCAGCCCCAGCATTTT. Translating gives CASRLLDRGGQPQHF. The rearrangement links TRBV19 to TRBJ1-5; 8 nucleotides align to TRBD1. The germline gives CDR1 LNHDA, CDR2 SQIVND (reference sequence). V lost 6 bases to trimming and J lost 6 bases; unmatched junction nucleotides: 10. The CDR3 is 15 amino acids.

The chain combines TRBV5-1 with TRBJ1-4, with no clear D. V was pared by 0 bases and J by 5 bases, with 8 bases between. CDR1 and CDR2 (germline): SGHRS, YFSETQ. There are 14 residues in the CDR3. In nucleotides, the CDR3 is TGCGCCAGCAGCTTGGTACGCGGGAATGAAAAACTGTTTTTT. This codes for CASSLVRGNEKLFF.

This rearrangement joins TRBV15 to TRBJ2-5; tentatively, D is TRBD1 (5 bases). This CDR3 contains 14 residues. Trimming left V 5 bases short and J 5 bases short, with 15 bases between. Germline V CDR1 and CDR2: LNHNV, YYDKDF (reference sequence). DNA of the CDR3: TGTGCCACCAGCCAAAGTCAGGGTTGGGAGACCCAGTACTTC. Its protein is CATSQSQGWETQYF.

This clone was observed once. This chain joins TRBV7-3 and TRBJ1-5; D ambiguous. Germline-derived CDR1 and CDR2 are SGHTA and FQGTGA. The V end was cut by 5 bases, the J end by 5 bases, with 10 bases between. The CDR3 runs 13 residues. Here the CDR3 reads CASSQDRDQPQHF. DNA for the CDR3: TGTGCCAGCAGCCAGGACCGAGATCAGCCCCAGCATTTT.

This clone has just a few counts. The chain has TRBV7-9 and TRBJ1-1, with TRBD1 as a possible D gene (5 bases). In germline, CDR1 is SEHNR, CDR2 FQNEAQ (reference sequence). The V end was cut by 4 bases, the J end by 6 bases, with 12 bases between. This CDR3 comprises 13 residues. The CDR3 sequence: CASSWDVNAEAFF. CDR3 bases: TGTGCCAGCAGCTGGGACGTAAACGCTGAAGCTTTCTTT.

As to this clone: Other DNA sequences from this sample encode an identical CDR3 as well. The gene calls are TRBV2 and TRBJ1-3; TRBD1 might be the D (5 bases). Per germline, CDR1 SNHLY and CDR2 FYNNEI. The CDR3 loop spans 13 amino acids. V was cut by 6 bases and J by 0 bases, with 6 bases left in between. CDR3: CASRGDSGNTIYF. The CDR3 DNA is TGTGCCAGCAGGGGGGACTCTGGAAACACCATATATTTT.

The chain uses TRBV24-1 and TRBJ2-5; unclear D gene. The germline V gene encodes CDR1 KGHDR and CDR2 SFDVKD. V was pared by 5 bases and J by 5 bases, with 14 bases between. CDR3 length: 14 amino acids. CDR3 amino acids: CATSAKWSRETQYF. In nucleotides, the CDR3 is TGTGCCACCAGTGCCAAATGGAGTAGGGAGACCCAGTACTTC.

This clone was detected only a few times. The chain recombines TRBV5-6 with TRBJ2-5; 8 bases align to TRBD1. Germline V lookup: CDR1 SGHDT, CDR2 YYEEEE. The CDR3 length is 14 residues. Losses at the gene ends were 4 bases for V and 3 bases for J; bases not matched to a gene: 5. The chain's CDR3 is CASSQDRVKETQYF. The CDR3 DNA sequence: TGTGCCAGCAGCCAGGACAGGGTGAAAGAGACCCAGTACTTC.

This clone has just one count. The chain couples TRBV27 to TRBJ2-6; D not resolved. Trimming shortened V by 2 bases and J by 2 bases, and 7 bases separated the two germline ends. The CDR3 totals 15 residues. In germline, CDR1 is MNHEY, CDR2 SMNVEV (reference sequence). CDR3 in amino acids: CASSLIEAGANVLTF. CDR3 in DNA: TGTGCCAGCAGTTTAATAGAGGCTGGGGCCAACGTCCTGACTTTC.

V usage is TRBV19 and J usage is TRBJ1-2; D remains ambiguous. The CDR3 spans 15 residues. Trimming stripped 5 bases from V and 5 bases from J, with 18 bases between. CDR1 and CDR2 from the germline V gene are LNHDA and SQIVND (reference sequence). The CDR3 DNA is TGTGCCAGTAGTGCGCCGACATGGCGAGAGTATGGCTACACCTTC. Its translation: CASSAPTWREYGYTF.

This chain connects TRBV18 to TRBJ1-1, with no clear D. The ends were cut back, 1 base at V and 2 bases at J, with 5 bases in the middle. CDR1 is KGHSH and CDR2 is LQKENI in the germline V gene. This CDR3 spans 13 amino acids. The DNA of the CDR3 is TGTGCCAGCTCACCACAGGATAACACTGAAGCTTTCTTT. Its protein is CASSPQDNTEAFF. Based on the CDR3 plus reference TRBV18 and TRBJ1-1, the full variable domain is NAGVMQNPRHLVRRRGQEARLRCSPMKGHSHVYWYRQLPEEGLKFMVYLQKENIIDESGMPKERFSAEFPKEGPSILRIQQVVRGDSAAYFCASSPQDNTEAFFGQGTRLTVV.